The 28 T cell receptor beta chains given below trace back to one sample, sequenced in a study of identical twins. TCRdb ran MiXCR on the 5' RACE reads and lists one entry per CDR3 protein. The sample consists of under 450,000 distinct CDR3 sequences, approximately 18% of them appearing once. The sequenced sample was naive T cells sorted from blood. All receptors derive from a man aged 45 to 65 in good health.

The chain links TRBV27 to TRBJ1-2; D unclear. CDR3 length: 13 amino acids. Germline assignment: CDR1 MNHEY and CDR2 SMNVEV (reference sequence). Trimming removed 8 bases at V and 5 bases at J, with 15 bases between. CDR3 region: CASGGLLAYGYTF. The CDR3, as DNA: TGTGCCAGCGGTGGACTGTTAGCTTATGGCTACACCTTC.

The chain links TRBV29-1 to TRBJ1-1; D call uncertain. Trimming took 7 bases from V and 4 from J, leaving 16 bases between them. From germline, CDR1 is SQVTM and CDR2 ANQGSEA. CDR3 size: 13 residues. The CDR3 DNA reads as TGCAGCGCATCAGTCTATGGAGGCACTGAAGCTTTCTTT. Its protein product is CSASVYGGTEAFF.

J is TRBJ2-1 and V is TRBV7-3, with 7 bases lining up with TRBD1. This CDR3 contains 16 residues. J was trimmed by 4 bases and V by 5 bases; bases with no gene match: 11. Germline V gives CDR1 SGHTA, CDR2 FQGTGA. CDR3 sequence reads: CASSPQPGQVYNEQFF. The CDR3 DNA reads TGTGCCAGCAGCCCACAGCCTGGACAGGTTTACAATGAGCAGTTCTTC. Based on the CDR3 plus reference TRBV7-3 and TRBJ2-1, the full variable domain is GAGVSQTPSNKVTEKGKYVELRCDPISGHTALYWYRQSLGQGPEFLIYFQGTGAADDSGLPNDRFFAVRPEGSVSTLKIQRTERGDSAVYLCASSPQPGQVYNEQFFGPGTRLTVL.

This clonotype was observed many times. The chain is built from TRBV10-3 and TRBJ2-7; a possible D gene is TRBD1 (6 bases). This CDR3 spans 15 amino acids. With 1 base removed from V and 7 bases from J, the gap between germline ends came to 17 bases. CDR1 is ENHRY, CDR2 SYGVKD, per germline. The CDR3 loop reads CAISEFLGAQGEQYF. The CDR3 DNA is TGTGCCATCAGTGAGTTCTTGGGGGCGCAGGGGGAGCAGTACTTC.

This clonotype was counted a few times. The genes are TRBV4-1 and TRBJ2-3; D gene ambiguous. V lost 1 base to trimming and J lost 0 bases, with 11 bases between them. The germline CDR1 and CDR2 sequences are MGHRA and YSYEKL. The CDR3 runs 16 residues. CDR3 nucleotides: TGCGCCAGCAGCCAAGGAGGCGGCTCTAGCACAGATACGCAGTATTTT. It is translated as CASSQGGGSSTDTQYF.

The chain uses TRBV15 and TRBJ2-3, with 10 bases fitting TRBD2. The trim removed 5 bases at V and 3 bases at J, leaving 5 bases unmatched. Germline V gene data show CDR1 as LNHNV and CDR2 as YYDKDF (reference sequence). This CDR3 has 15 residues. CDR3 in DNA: TGTGCCACCAGCGTTAGCGGGAGGCAAACAGATACGCAGTATTTT. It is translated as CATSVSGRQTDTQYF.

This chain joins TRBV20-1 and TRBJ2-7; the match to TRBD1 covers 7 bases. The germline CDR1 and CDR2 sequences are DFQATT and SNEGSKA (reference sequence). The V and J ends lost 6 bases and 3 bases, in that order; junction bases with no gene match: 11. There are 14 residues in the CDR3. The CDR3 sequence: CSAIDRDSLYEQYF. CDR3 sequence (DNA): TGCAGTGCCATAGACAGGGACAGTCTCTACGAGCAGTACTTC.

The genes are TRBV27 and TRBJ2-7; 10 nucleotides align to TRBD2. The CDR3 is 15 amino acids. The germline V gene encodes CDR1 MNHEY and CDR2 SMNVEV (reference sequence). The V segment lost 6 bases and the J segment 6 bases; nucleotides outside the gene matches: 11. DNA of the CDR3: TGTGCCAGCAGCGGCACAGCGGGAGGGCGAGTCGAGCAGTACTTC. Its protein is CASSGTAGGRVEQYF.

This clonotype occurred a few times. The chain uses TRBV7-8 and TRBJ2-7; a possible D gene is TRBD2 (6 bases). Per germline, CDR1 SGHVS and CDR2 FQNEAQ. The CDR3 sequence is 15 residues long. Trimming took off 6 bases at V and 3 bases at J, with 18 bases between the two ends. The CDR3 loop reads CASRLKGGARYEQYF. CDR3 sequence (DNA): TGTGCCAGCAGACTTAAAGGAGGGGCGCGCTACGAGCAGTACTTC.

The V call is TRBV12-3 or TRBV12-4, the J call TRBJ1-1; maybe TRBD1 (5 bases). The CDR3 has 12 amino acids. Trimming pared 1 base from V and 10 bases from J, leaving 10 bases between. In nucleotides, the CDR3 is TGTGCCAGCAGTTTAGGGGGCACCCTAGCTTTCTTT. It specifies CASSLGGTLAFF.

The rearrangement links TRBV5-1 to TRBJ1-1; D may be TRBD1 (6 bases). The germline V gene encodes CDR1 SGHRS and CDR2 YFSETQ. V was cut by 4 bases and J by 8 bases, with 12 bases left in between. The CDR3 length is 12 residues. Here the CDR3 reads CASSEYGTEAFF. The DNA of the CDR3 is TGCGCCAGCAGCGAATACGGGACAGAAGCTTTCTTT.

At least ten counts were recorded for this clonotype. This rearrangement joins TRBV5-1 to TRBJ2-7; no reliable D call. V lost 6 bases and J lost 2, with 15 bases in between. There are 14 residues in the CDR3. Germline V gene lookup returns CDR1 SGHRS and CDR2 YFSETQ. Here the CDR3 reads CASNLGQSPYEQYF. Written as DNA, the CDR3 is TGCGCCAGCAATCTCGGTCAAAGTCCCTACGAGCAGTACTTC.

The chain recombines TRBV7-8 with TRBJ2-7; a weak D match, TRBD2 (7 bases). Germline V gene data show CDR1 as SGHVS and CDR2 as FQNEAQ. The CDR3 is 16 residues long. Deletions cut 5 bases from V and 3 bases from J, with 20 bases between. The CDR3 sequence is CASSRGGLAVYYEQYF. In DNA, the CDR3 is TGTGCCAGCAGCCGTGGGGGGCTAGCGGTATACTACGAGCAGTACTTC.

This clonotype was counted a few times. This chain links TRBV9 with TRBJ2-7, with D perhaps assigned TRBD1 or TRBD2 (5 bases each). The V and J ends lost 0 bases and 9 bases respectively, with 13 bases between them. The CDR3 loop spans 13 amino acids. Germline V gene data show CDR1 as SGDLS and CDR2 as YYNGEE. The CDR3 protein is CASSVEAGGTQYF. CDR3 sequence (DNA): TGTGCCAGCAGCGTAGAAGCAGGTGGGACGCAGTACTTC. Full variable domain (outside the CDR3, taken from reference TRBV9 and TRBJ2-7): DSGVTQTPKHLITATGQRVTLRCSPRSGDLSVYWYQQSLDQGLQFLIQYYNGEERAKGNILERFSAQQFPDLHSELNLSSLELGDSALYFCASSVEAGGTQYFGPGTRLTVT.

CDR3 coding DNA: TGCAGTGCTAGAGGAAGGGATTTGAGTACGCAGTATTTT. Amino acid sequence: CSARGRDLSTQYF. This chain links TRBV20-1 with TRBJ2-3; the D is unclear. The V end lost 1 base, the J end lost 8 bases, and 13 bases lay between the germline ends. The germline V gene has CDR1 DFQATT and CDR2 SNEGSKA (reference sequence). The CDR3 sequence is 13 residues long.

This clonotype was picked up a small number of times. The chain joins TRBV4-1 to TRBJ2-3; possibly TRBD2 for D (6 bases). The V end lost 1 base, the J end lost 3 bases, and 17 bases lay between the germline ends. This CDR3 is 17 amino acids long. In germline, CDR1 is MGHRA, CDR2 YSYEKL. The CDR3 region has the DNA TGCGCCAGCAGCCAAGGGAGAGTTGCGGGGCAGACAGATACGCAGTATTTT. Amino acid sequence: CASSQGRVAGQTDTQYF.

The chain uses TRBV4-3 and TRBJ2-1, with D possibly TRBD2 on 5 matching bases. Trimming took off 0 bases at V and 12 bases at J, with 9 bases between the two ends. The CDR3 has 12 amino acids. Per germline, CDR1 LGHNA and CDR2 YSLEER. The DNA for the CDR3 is TGCGCCAGCAGCCAAGAGGGTGGAGGGCAGTTCTTC. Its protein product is CASSQEGGGQFF.

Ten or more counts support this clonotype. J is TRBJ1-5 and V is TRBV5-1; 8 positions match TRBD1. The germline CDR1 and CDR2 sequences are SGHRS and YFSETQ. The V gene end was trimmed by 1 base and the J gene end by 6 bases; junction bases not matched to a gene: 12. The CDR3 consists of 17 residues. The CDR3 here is CASSLPRRTGSSQPQHF. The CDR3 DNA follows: TGCGCCAGCAGCTTGCCACGACGGACAGGGTCGAGTCAGCCCCAGCATTTT.

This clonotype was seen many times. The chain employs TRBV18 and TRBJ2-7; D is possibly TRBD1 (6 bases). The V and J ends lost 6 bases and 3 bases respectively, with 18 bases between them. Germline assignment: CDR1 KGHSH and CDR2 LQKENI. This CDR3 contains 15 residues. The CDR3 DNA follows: TGTGCCAGCTCCCTCCTAGGGGGACCTTACTACGAGCAGTACTTC. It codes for CASSLLGGPYYEQYF. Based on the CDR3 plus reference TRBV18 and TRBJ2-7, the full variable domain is NAGVMQNPRHLVRRRGQEARLRCSPMKGHSHVYWYRQLPEEGLKFMVYLQKENIIDESGMPKERFSAEFPKEGPSILRIQQVVRGDSAAYFCASSLLGGPYYEQYFGPGTRLTVT.

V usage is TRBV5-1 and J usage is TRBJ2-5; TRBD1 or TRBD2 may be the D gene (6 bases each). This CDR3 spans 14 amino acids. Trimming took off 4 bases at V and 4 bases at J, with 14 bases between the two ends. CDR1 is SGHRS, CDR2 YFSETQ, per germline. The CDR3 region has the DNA TGCGCCAGCAGCCCGGGGGCGGGTTCAGAGACCCAGTACTTC. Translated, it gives CASSPGAGSETQYF. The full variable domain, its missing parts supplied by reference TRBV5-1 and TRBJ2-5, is KAGVTQTPRYLIKTRGQQVTLSCSPISGHRSVSWYQQTPGQGLQFLFEYFSETQRNKGNFPGRFSGRQFSNSRSEMNVSTLELGDSALYLCASSPGAGSETQYFGPGTRLLVL.

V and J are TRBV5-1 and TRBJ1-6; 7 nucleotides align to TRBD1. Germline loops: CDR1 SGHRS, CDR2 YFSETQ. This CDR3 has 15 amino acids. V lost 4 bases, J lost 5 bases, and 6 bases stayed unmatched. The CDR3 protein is CASSDRQGDNSPLHF. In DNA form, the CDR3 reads TGCGCCAGCAGCGATAGACAGGGTGATAATTCACCCCTCCACTTT.

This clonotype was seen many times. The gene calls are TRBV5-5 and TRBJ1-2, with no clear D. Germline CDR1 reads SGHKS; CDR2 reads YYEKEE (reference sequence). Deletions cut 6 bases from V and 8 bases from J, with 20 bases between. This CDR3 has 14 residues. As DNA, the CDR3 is TGTGCCAGCAACCCGCTCGGTTTAAATGGAGGCTACACCTTC. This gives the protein CASNPLGLNGGYTF.

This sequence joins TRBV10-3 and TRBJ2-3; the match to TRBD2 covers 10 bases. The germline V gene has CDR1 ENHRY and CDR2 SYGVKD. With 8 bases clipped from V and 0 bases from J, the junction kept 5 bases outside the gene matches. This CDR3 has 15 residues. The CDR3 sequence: CAIGLAGASTDTQYF. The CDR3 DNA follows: TGTGCCATCGGCCTAGCGGGGGCTAGCACAGATACGCAGTATTTT.

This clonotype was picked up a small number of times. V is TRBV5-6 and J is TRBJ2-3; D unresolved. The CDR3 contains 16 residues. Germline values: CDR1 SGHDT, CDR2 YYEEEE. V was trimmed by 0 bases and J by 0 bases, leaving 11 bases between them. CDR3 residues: CASSLDLGISTDTQYF. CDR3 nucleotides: TGTGCCAGCAGCTTGGATCTGGGGATCAGCACAGATACGCAGTATTTT.

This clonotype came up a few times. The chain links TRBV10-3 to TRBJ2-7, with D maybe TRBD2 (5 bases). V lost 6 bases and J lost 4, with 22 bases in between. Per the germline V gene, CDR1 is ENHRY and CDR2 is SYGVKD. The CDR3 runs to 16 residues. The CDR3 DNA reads TGTGCCATCAGAGCACAGAAAGGAGAGGGAAGATACGAGCAGTACTTC. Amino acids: CAIRAQKGEGRYEQYF.

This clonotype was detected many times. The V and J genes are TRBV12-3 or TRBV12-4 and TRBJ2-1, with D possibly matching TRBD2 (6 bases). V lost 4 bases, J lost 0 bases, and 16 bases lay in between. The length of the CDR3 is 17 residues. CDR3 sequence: CASSSRAGLGSYNEQFF. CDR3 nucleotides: TGTGCCAGCAGTTCCAGGGCGGGATTAGGCTCCTACAATGAGCAGTTCTTC.

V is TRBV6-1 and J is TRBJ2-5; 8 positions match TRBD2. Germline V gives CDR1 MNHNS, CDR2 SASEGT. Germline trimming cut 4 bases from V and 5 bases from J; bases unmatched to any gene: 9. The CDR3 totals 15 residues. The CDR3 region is CASSARGLGGETQYF. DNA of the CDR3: TGTGCCAGCAGTGCGCGGGGACTAGGTGGGGAGACCCAGTACTTC.

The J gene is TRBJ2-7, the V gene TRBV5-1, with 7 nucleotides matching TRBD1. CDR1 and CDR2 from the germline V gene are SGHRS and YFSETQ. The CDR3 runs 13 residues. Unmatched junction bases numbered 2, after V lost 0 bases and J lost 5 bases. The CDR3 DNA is TGCGCCAGCAGCTTGGCAGGGACAGACGAGCAGTACTTC. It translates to CASSLAGTDEQYF.